The present T cell receptor beta chain was sequenced within a study of blood T cell repertoires in COVID-19 (dated by TCRdb to 2019 to 2021). Background for the entire study: Samples covering the acute and convalescent phases of COVID-19 were provided by collaborators in the United States, Italy and Spain. The repertoires were released in a freely available public database meant as a resource for research on the immune response to SARS-CoV-2. Nearly every sample came with metadata listing a de-identified subject ID, COVID-19 status, age in years and sex. The material from the prospective study consisted of cDNA or gDNA derived from T cells, B-cell-depleted T cells, or PBMCs. The dataset comprised deeply sampled blood TCRbeta repertoires from subjects exposed to, actively infected with, or recovered from COVID-19. The samples were drawn from the first 160 participants of the ongoing ImmuneRACE study and from some 1,300 subjects provided by 6 global collaborators. Where HLA class I and class II types were available, the types were taken from metadata supplied by the sample provider, not from assay-based typing.

As concerns this clone: Its recognized antigen is unknown. Per-nucleotide qualities are absent, and no much larger clonotype sits a single base away.

Beyond this particular receptor, the publication reports: The quantity of clinical and demographic metadata differed by source and by participant and was supplied without curation.

One collaborating source in Seattle enrolled patients during active infection and followed them longitudinally through the course of disease. Collaborating institutions collected whole blood in K2EDTA tubes following their own protocols. For TCRbeta analysis, collaborators shipped samples as frozen whole blood, isolated PBMCs, or DNA extracted from either of those sample types. Taken from the germline V gene, the CDR1 and CDR2 loops are SGHRS and YFSETQ. CDR3 length: 14 amino acids, cysteine to phenylalanine. Only the CDR3 region is kept as DNA, spanning 42 bases read in frame from base 1. V loses 3 bases, J loses 5 bases, and the germline ends lie 12 bases apart. TCRbeta CDR3 regions were amplified from genomic DNA by means of the immunoSEQ Assay, a bias-controlled multiplex PCR. In the paper's pipeline: Within the assay, amplification of reference gene primers was used to estimate how many nucleated cells each sample contained. To quantify the absolute abundance of each unique TCRbeta CDR3 rearrangement, sequence reads were collapsed and filtered. For each sample, productive Simpson clonality was calculated as the square root of Simpson's diversity index over productive rearrangements. Drawn from immuneACCESS, this table holds only the in-frame rearrangements with V and J called that TCRdb kept. Clones are partly lost; checked studies trace under half to an unresolved V gene and leave the rest unexplained. That table gives V, J and clone size, and the DNA gave D and trimming. This sample is represented by some 350,000 clones; 70% to 90% of them were singletons. Of the sample, around 3% falls within the top ten clones.

Sequences were obtained from peripheral blood. This clonotype was obtained from a woman aged 25 to 45 with COVID-19, enrolled during active disease. Rearrangement joined TRBV5-1 to TRBJ2-1; TRBD2 is a weak D gene call, 6 bases matching. Read as DNA, the sequence is TGCGCCAGCAGCTCCGGGGAGGTCGACAATGAGCAGTTCTTC. Its protein reads: CASSSGEVDNEQFF. The CDR3, completed at both ends by the reference TRBV5-1 and TRBJ2-1 genes, gives the full variable domain KAGVTQTPRYLIKTRGQQVTLSCSPISGHRSVSWYQQTPGQGLQFLFEYFSETQRNKGNFPGRFSGRQFSNSRSEMNVSTLELGDSALYLCASSSGEVDNEQFFGPGTRLTVL.